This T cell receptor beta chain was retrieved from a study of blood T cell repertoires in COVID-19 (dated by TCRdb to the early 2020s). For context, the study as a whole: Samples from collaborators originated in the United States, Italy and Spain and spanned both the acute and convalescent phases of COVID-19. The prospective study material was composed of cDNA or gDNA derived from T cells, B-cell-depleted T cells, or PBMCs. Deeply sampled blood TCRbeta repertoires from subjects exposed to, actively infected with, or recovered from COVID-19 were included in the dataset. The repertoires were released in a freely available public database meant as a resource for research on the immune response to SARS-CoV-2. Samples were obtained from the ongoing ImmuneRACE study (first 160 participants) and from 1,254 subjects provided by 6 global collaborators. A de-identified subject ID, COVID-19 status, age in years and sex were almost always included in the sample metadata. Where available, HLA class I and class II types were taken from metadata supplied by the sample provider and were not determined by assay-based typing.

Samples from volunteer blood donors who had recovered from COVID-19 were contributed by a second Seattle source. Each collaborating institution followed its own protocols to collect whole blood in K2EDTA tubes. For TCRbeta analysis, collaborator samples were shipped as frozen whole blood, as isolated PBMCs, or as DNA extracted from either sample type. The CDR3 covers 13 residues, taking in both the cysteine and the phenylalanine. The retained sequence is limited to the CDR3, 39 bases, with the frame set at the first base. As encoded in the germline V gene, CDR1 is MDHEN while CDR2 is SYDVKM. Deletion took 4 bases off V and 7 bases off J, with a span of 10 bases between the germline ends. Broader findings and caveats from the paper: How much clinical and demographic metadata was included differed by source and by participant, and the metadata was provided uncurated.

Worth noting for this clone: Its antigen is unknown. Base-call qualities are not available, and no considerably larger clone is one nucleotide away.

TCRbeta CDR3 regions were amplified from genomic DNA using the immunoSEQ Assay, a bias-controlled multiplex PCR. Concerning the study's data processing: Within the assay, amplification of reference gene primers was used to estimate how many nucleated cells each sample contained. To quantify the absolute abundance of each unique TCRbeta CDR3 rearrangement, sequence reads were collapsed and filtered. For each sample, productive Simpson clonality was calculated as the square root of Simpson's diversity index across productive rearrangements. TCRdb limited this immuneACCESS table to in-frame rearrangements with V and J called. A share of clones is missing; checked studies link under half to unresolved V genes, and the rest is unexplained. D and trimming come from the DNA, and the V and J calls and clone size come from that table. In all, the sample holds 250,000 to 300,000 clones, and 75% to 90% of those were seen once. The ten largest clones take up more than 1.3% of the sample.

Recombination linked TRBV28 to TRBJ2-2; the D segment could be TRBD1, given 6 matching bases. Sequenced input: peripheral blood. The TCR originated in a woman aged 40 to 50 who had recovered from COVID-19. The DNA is TGTGCCAGCAGTTCCACAGGGTTCGGGGAGCTGTTTTTT. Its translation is CASSSTGFGELFF.